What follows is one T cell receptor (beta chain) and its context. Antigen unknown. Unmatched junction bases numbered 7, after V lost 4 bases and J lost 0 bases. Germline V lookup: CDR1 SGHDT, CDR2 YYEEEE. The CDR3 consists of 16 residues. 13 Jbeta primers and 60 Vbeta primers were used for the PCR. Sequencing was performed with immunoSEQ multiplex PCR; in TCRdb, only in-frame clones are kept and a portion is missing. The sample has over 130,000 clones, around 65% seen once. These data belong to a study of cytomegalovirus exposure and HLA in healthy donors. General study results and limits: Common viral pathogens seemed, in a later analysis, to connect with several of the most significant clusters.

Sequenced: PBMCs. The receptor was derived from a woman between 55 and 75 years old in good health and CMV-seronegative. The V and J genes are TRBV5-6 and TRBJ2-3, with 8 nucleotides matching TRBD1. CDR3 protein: CASSVDRGASTDTQYF. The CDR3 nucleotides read TGTGCCAGCAGCGTAGACAGGGGAGCTAGCACAGATACGCAGTATTTT.